The 30 T cell receptor beta chains below come from one sample, sequenced in a study of CXCR4 blockade with PD-1 therapy in pancreatic cancer. Here immunoSEQ multiplex PCR was the method, and the copy in TCRdb shows in-frame clones only, minus some. Found here are about 5,900 clones, approximately 40% of them singletons; the top ten hold about an eighth. The sequenced material came from tumor tissue. Receptor source: a human donor with pancreatic ductal adenocarcinoma.

The J gene is TRBJ2-2, the V gene TRBV9; 13 bases are a match to TRBD2. The CDR3 covers 17 residues. CDR1 is SGDLS, CDR2 YYNGEE, per germline. V gave up 0 bases and J gave up 4 bases; unmatched junction bases: 3. The CDR3 reads CASSVAGLAGVTGELFF. In nucleotides, the CDR3 is TGTGCCAGCAGCGTAGCTGGACTAGCGGGGGTCACCGGGGAGCTGTTTTTT.

This clone was seen a handful of times. The chain has TRBV28 and TRBJ2-7; 9 bases fit TRBD1. The CDR3 has 14 residues. Germline-derived CDR1 and CDR2 are MDHEN and SYDVKM. V shed 4 bases and J 6 bases; nucleotides not matched to a gene: 7. CDR3 in DNA: TGTGCCAGCAGTTATCCGGGACAGGGTTTCGAGCAGTACTTC. Protein sequence: CASSYPGQGFEQYF.

The J gene is TRBJ1-2, the V gene TRBV18, with D perhaps matching TRBD1 (5 bases). V was clipped by 2 bases and J by 4 bases, with 11 bases between them. The CDR3 is made up of 14 amino acids. Germline V gene data show CDR1 as KGHSH and CDR2 as LQKENI. CDR3 sequence: CASSPRPGIYGYTF. CDR3 DNA: TGTGCCAGCTCACCAAGGCCAGGGATCTATGGCTACACCTTC. The entire variable domain, with the rest obtained from reference TRBV18 and TRBJ1-2, is as follows: NAGVMQNPRHLVRRRGQEARLRCSPMKGHSHVYWYRQLPEEGLKFMVYLQKENIIDESGMPKERFSAEFPKEGPSILRIQQVVRGDSAAYFCASSPRPGIYGYTFGSGTRLTVV.

The J gene is TRBJ2-1, the V gene TRBV15, with D possibly TRBD1 on 6 matching bases. CDR3 size: 15 residues. Trimming stripped 0 bases from V and 6 bases from J, with 12 bases between. Germline loops: CDR1 LNHNV, CDR2 YYDKDF (reference sequence). CDR3: CATSRDRVRGNEQFF. DNA of the CDR3: TGTGCCACCAGCAGAGACCGGGTCAGGGGCAATGAGCAGTTCTTC.

This clone was counted only a few times. The rearrangement joins TRBV5-1 to TRBJ2-2; D is possibly TRBD1 (6 bases). The V and J ends lost 0 bases and 5 bases respectively, with 11 bases between them. This CDR3 is 15 amino acids long. Germline CDR1 reads SGHRS; CDR2 reads YFSETQ. CDR3 in DNA: TGCGCCAGCAGCTTGGGAAACAGGGCGACCGGGGAGCTGTTTTTT. It specifies CASSLGNRATGELFF. Filled out from reference TRBV5-1 and TRBJ2-2, the complete variable domain reads KAGVTQTPRYLIKTRGQQVTLSCSPISGHRSVSWYQQTPGQGLQFLFEYFSETQRNKGNFPGRFSGRQFSNSRSEMNVSTLELGDSALYLCASSLGNRATGELFFGEGSRLTVL.

The gene calls are TRBV18 and TRBJ2-7, with 7 bases identical to TRBD1. The trim removed 5 bases at V and 0 bases at J, leaving 4 bases unmatched. Germline-derived CDR1 and CDR2 are KGHSH and LQKENI. The CDR3 has 14 amino acids. The CDR3 region has the DNA TGTGCCAGCTCATCTGGGACAGCCTCCTACGAGCAGTACTTC. Residues: CASSSGTASYEQYF.

The chain recombines TRBV9 with TRBJ2-7; D uncertain. The ends were cut back, 9 bases at V and 5 bases at J, with 24 bases in the middle. The CDR3 covers 15 residues. Germline CDR1 reads SGDLS; CDR2 reads YYNGEE. The CDR3 sequence: CATQGRAEVNDEQYF. The CDR3 DNA follows: TGTGCCACCCAAGGACGGGCAGAGGTTAACGACGAGCAGTACTTC.

This clone was seen more than once but under ten times. This chain joins TRBV11-3 and TRBJ1-1; D gene uncertain. This CDR3 contains 14 residues. With 4 bases removed from V and 0 bases from J, the gap between germline ends came to 9 bases. Germline V gene sequence: CDR1 SGHNT, CDR2 YENEEA. This CDR3 is CASSSTGMNTEAFF. CDR3 nucleotide sequence: TGTGCCAGCAGCTCGACGGGGATGAACACTGAAGCTTTCTTT.

The chain joins TRBV5-1 to TRBJ1-1; TRBD1 is a possible D gene (6 bases). CDR1 SGHRS and CDR2 YFSETQ come from the germline V gene. The CDR3 is made up of 16 amino acids. Deletions cut 4 bases from V and 4 bases from J, with 20 bases between. The CDR3 region is CASSRGESTGGTEAFF. DNA of the CDR3: TGCGCCAGCAGCCGGGGAGAATCGACAGGTGGCACTGAAGCTTTCTTT.

The chain couples TRBV9 to TRBJ1-4; possible D gene TRBD1, 5 bases. Trimming stripped 4 bases from V and 9 bases from J, with 13 bases between. Germline V gene data show CDR1 as SGDLS and CDR2 as YYNGEE. The CDR3 extends over 13 amino acids. The CDR3 region is CASSPPGGQKLFF. CDR3 coding DNA: TGTGCCAGCAGCCCCCCCGGGGGACAAAAACTGTTTTTT. The entire variable domain, with the rest obtained from reference TRBV9 and TRBJ1-4, is as follows: DSGVTQTPKHLITATGQRVTLRCSPRSGDLSVYWYQQSLDQGLQFLIQYYNGEERAKGNILERFSAQQFPDLHSELNLSSLELGDSALYFCASSPPGGQKLFFGSGTQLSVL.

V gene TRBV14 combines with J gene TRBJ1-3, with D hard to call. The V end was cut by 6 bases, the J end by 4 bases, with 16 bases between. CDR1 SGHDN and CDR2 FVKESK come from the germline V gene. The CDR3 loop spans 15 amino acids. CDR3 sequence (DNA): TGTGCCAGCAGTCCGGGCCCAGGAGGGGGAAACACCATATATTTT. Protein sequence: CASSPGPGGGNTIYF.

J is TRBJ2-1 and V is TRBV15; no definite D call. The CDR3 consists of 14 residues. CDR1 is LNHNV, CDR2 YYDKDF, per germline (reference sequence). V was pared by 3 bases and J by 2 bases, with 8 bases between. CDR3 region: CATSRAGPYNEQFF. The CDR3 DNA reads TGTGCCACCAGCAGGGCCGGACCCTACAATGAGCAGTTCTTC.

The chain uses TRBV9 and TRBJ1-1; D is uncertain. There are 15 residues in the CDR3. Germline CDR1 SGDLS, CDR2 YYNGEE. The ends were cut back, 0 bases at V and 1 base at J, with 10 bases in the middle. Here the CDR3 DNA reads TGTGCCAGCAGCGTAGCTTCGATCGGGAACACTGAAGCTTTCTTT. It codes for CASSVASIGNTEAFF.

The chain combines TRBV5-1 with TRBJ2-1; D gene ambiguous. The CDR3 length is 15 residues. V was clipped by 4 bases and J by 9 bases, with 20 bases between them. From germline, CDR1 is SGHRS and CDR2 YFSETQ. For the CDR3, the DNA is TGCGCCAGCAGCACGGGCAGAAGCAGTACAAGTGAGCAGTTCTTC. Translation: CASSTGRSSTSEQFF. The whole variable domain, filled in from reference TRBV5-1 and TRBJ2-1, reads KAGVTQTPRYLIKTRGQQVTLSCSPISGHRSVSWYQQTPGQGLQFLFEYFSETQRNKGNFPGRFSGRQFSNSRSEMNVSTLELGDSALYLCASSTGRSSTSEQFFGPGTRLTVL.

The V gene is TRBV9, the J gene TRBJ2-7; possibly TRBD1 or TRBD2 for D (6 bases each). CDR1 is SGDLS and CDR2 is YYNGEE in the germline V gene. This CDR3 contains 15 residues. Trimming removed 5 bases at V and 2 bases at J, with 17 bases between. The CDR3 nucleotides are TGTGCCAGCAGGACCTCTAGGGGGGACCCCTACGAGCAGTACTTC. Protein sequence: CASRTSRGDPYEQYF. The variable domain in full, with the rest retrieved from reference TRBV9 and TRBJ2-7, is DSGVTQTPKHLITATGQRVTLRCSPRSGDLSVYWYQQSLDQGLQFLIQYYNGEERAKGNILERFSAQQFPDLHSELNLSSLELGDSALYFCASRTSRGDPYEQYFGPGTRLTVT.

V is TRBV19 and J is TRBJ2-1; weak D call: TRBD2 (6 bases). V lost 10 bases and J 4 bases, leaving 14 bases between the germline ends. CDR3 length: 13 residues. Germline loops: CDR1 LNHDA, CDR2 SQIVND (reference sequence). CDR3 in DNA: TGTGCCACCCCGACTAGTGGATACAATGAGCAGTTCTTC. Translation: CATPTSGYNEQFF.

There are a few counts of this clone. V and J are TRBV14 and TRBJ1-4; 9 bases align to TRBD1. J lost 10 bases, V lost 9 bases, and 12 bases had no gene match. This CDR3 has 14 amino acids. Germline V gene lookup returns CDR1 SGHDN and CDR2 FVKESK. CDR3: CAREQGASSVKLFF. The CDR3 DNA is TGTGCCAGAGAACAGGGGGCGTCTTCGGTAAAACTGTTTTTT.

This clone was seen at least ten times. V usage is TRBV2 and J usage is TRBJ1-2; D might be TRBD1 (5 bases). This CDR3 contains 16 residues. The V gene lost 4 bases and the J gene lost 2 bases, with 17 bases spanning the gap. Per the germline V gene, CDR1 is SNHLY and CDR2 is FYNNEI. The CDR3 sequence is CASSAGSRDGNYGYTF. DNA for the CDR3: TGTGCCAGCAGTGCAGGTAGCAGGGATGGGAACTATGGCTACACCTTC.

This clone has only a few counts. V usage is TRBV12-5 and J usage is TRBJ2-2; 8 nucleotides align to TRBD1. In germline, CDR1 is LGHNT, CDR2 FRNRAP. The CDR3 spans 16 residues. The trim removed 1 base at V and 5 bases at J, leaving 6 bases unmatched. CDR3 region: CASGLAQGAGTGELFF. The CDR3 DNA follows: TGTGCTAGTGGTTTGGCCCAGGGGGCCGGGACCGGGGAGCTGTTTTTT.

The chain employs TRBV5-1 and TRBJ1-3; D call uncertain. The CDR3 spans 14 residues. Germline V gene data show CDR1 as SGHRS and CDR2 as YFSETQ. V was cut by 1 base and J by 3 bases, with 8 bases left in between. The CDR3 bases are TGCGCCAGCAGCTTGTCAGGACTTGGAAACACCATATATTTT. Its protein is CASSLSGLGNTIYF.

J is TRBJ1-2 and V is TRBV14, with D perhaps TRBD1 (6 bases). The CDR3 has 17 amino acids. Trimming stripped 1 base from V and 1 base from J, with 16 bases between. Looked up from germline, CDR1 is SGHDN and CDR2 is FVKESK. The CDR3 reads CASSQAGGRALNYGYTF. Here the CDR3 DNA reads TGTGCCAGCAGCCAAGCGGGGGGCAGGGCCCTTAACTATGGCTACACCTTC. The complete variable domain, with remaining parts taken from reference TRBV14 and TRBJ1-2, reads EAGVTQFPSHSVIEKGQTVTLRCDPISGHDNLYWYRRVMGKEIKFLLHFVKESKQDESGMPNNRFLAERTGGTYSTLKVQPAELEDSGVYFCASSQAGGRALNYGYTFGSGTRLTVV.

V is TRBV28 and J is TRBJ1-1; D gene ambiguous. The CDR3 spans 12 residues. Germline V gene data show CDR1 as MDHEN and CDR2 as SYDVKM. Trimming stripped 3 bases from V and 5 bases from J, with 7 bases between. CDR3 bases: TGTGCCAGCAGTTTTTGGAGTACTGAAGCTTTCTTT. Its translation is CASSFWSTEAFF.

This clone appeared a few times. The chain has TRBV18 and TRBJ1-1, with unresolved D. Germline V gene sequence: CDR1 KGHSH, CDR2 LQKENI. The CDR3 covers 13 residues. Deletions cut 2 bases from V and 3 bases from J, with 7 bases between. This CDR3 is CASSPWMDTEAFF. CDR3 in DNA: TGTGCCAGCTCACCATGGATGGACACTGAAGCTTTCTTT.

CDR3 in amino acids: CASSPRQGTDTQYF. The CDR3 DNA reads as TGTGCCAGCTCACCTCGACAGGGCACAGATACGCAGTATTTT. V is TRBV18 and J is TRBJ2-3; the D gene is possibly TRBD1 (6 bases). CDR1 is KGHSH, CDR2 LQKENI, per germline. Trimming stripped 3 bases from V and 1 base from J, with 8 bases between. This CDR3 region has 14 residues.

The sample holds one count of this clone. DNA of the CDR3: TGTGCCAGTAGCCGGCGGGAGGGCAGGGAGCAGTACTTC. Encoded protein: CASSRREGREQYF. The chain is built from TRBV19 and TRBJ2-7; 9 positions agree with TRBD2. V lost 6 bases and J lost 7; bases outside the gene matches: 7. CDR3 size: 13 residues. Germline V gene data show CDR1 as LNHDA and CDR2 as SQIVND (reference sequence).

This chain joins TRBV14 and TRBJ1-2; no reliable D call. Between the trimmed V and J ends, which lost 3 bases and 5 bases, there was a span of 16 bases. This CDR3 has 15 residues. The germline gives CDR1 SGHDN, CDR2 FVKESK. CDR3 in amino acids: CASSQRPYEEYGYTF. CDR3 sequence (DNA): TGTGCCAGCAGCCAGCGCCCCTACGAGGAATATGGCTACACCTTC.

This clone was observed a handful of times. The CDR3 DNA reads TGCGCCAGCAGCTTGGCCGACAGGGGAGATACGCAGTATTTT. This sequence encodes CASSLADRGDTQYF. V and J are TRBV5-1 and TRBJ2-3; 8 positions match TRBD1. J lost 5 bases, V lost 0 bases, and 2 bases had no gene match. The CDR3 sequence is 14 residues long. Germline V gene data show CDR1 as SGHRS and CDR2 as YFSETQ.

This clone was seen a handful of times. V and J are TRBV6-7 and TRBJ2-2; 9 bases agree with TRBD2. TRBV6-7 is filed as an ORF, its function uncertain. CDR3 length: 15 residues. The V segment lost 5 bases and the J segment 4 bases; nucleotides outside the gene matches: 5. CDR3 DNA sequence: TGTGCCAGCAGTGAACTAGCGGGTAGCACCGGGGAGCTGTTTTTT. The encoded protein is CASSELAGSTGELFF.

This sequence joins TRBV4-1 and TRBJ2-7, with D perhaps matching TRBD1 or TRBD2 (6 bases each). Trimming shortened V by 0 bases and J by 6 bases, and 9 bases separated the two germline ends. Germline assignment: CDR1 MGHRA and CDR2 YSYEKL. CDR3 length: 13 amino acids. The CDR3: CASSQDRGLEQYF. The CDR3 DNA reads TGCGCCAGCAGCCAAGATCGGGGGCTCGAGCAGTACTTC.

The gene calls are TRBV15 and TRBJ1-1; D is ambiguous. CDR1 is LNHNV and CDR2 is YYDKDF in the germline V gene (reference sequence). The CDR3 covers 14 residues. Trimming shortened V by 3 bases and J by 1 base, and 9 bases separated the two germline ends. CDR3 residues: CATSSPSRNTEAFF. CDR3 nucleotide sequence: TGTGCCACCAGCAGTCCCTCTAGGAACACTGAAGCTTTCTTT.